A single sample is the source of the 10 T cell receptor beta chains below, sequenced in a study of cytomegalovirus exposure and HLA in healthy donors. PCR amplification relied on 60 Vbeta primers (plus 13 Jbeta primers). The assay was immunoSEQ multiplex PCR, and TCRdb's table has in-frame clones only and misses some. The sample carries about 110,000 clones, 81% recorded once. The sample consisted of PBMCs. The receptors shown here come from a woman aged 25 to 39 in good health and CMV-seronegative.

The chain recombines TRBV10-3 with TRBJ1-1, with D maybe TRBD1 (5 bases). The CDR3 runs to 14 residues. Trimming shortened V by 3 bases and J by 1 base, and 9 bases separated the two germline ends. Germline CDR1 is ENHRY and CDR2 is SYGVKD. The chain's CDR3 is CAISERGSNTEAFF. DNA for the CDR3: TGTGCCATCAGTGAAAGGGGCTCGAACACTGAAGCTTTCTTT.

The chain uses TRBV27 and TRBJ2-7; TRBD1 matches 8 bases. The CDR3 covers 14 residues. The V gene's germline CDR1 is MNHEY and CDR2 SMNVEV (reference sequence). V lost 4 bases and J lost 4; bases outside the gene matches: 6. CDR3 protein: CASSYAGGVYEQYF. CDR3 nucleotides: TGTGCCAGCAGTTACGCAGGGGGCGTATACGAGCAGTACTTC.

This clone was detected once. The chain links TRBV5-6 to TRBJ1-2; D gene ambiguous. This CDR3 comprises 14 residues. The V gene's germline CDR1 is SGHDT and CDR2 YYEEEE. The V gene lost 0 bases and the J gene lost 3 bases, with 9 bases spanning the gap. The CDR3 DNA sequence: TGTGCCAGCAGCTTGGACAGTACCGACTATGGCTACACCTTC. This encodes CASSLDSTDYGYTF. Variable domain in full (rest from reference TRBV5-6 and TRBJ1-2): DAGVTQSPTHLIKTRGQQVTLRCSPKSGHDTVSWYQQALGQGPQFIFQYYEEEERQRGNFPDRFSGHQFPNYSSELNVNALLLGDSALYLCASSLDSTDYGYTFGSGTRLTVV.

This chain joins TRBV10-3 and TRBJ2-1; possibly TRBD2 for D (6 bases). Trimming stripped 7 bases from V and 6 bases from J, with 13 bases between. The length of the CDR3 is 13 residues. Germline V gene sequence: CDR1 ENHRY, CDR2 SYGVKD. DNA for the CDR3: TGTGCCATCACCCGGGAGTGGGGCAATGAGCAGTTCTTC. Amino acids: CAITREWGNEQFF.

V is TRBV19 and J is TRBJ2-7; D might be TRBD1 (6 bases). This CDR3 comprises 14 residues. V gave up 9 bases and J gave up 3 bases, with 18 bases separating them. Germline V gives CDR1 LNHDA, CDR2 SQIVND (reference sequence). The CDR3 nucleotides are TGTGCCAGCCAGAACCGGGACACTGACTACGAGCAGTACTTC. Residues: CASQNRDTDYEQYF.

V and J are TRBV30 and TRBJ2-5; no clear D gene. CDR3 size: 12 residues. Germline lookup yields CDR1 GTSNPN and CDR2 SVGIG (reference sequence). The V end lost 1 base, the J end lost 5 bases, and 8 bases lay between the germline ends. The DNA for the CDR3 is TGTGCCTGGAGTGCTGCACGGGAGACCCAGTACTTC. As protein: CAWSAARETQYF.

The chain recombines TRBV9 with TRBJ2-1, with unresolved D. Germline V gene sequence: CDR1 SGDLS, CDR2 YYNGEE. CDR3 length equals 13 residues. V gave up 1 base and J gave up 7 bases, with 9 bases separating them. The CDR3 DNA reads as TGTGCCAGCAGCGTAACTGCCCGGAATGAGCAGTTCTTC. This gives the protein CASSVTARNEQFF.

The V call is TRBV6-6, the J call TRBJ2-7; TRBD1 is a possible D gene (6 bases). Germline CDR1 MNHNY, CDR2 SVGAGI (reference sequence). This CDR3 is 13 amino acids long. Trimming stripped 0 bases from V and 3 bases from J, with 6 bases between. The CDR3 region is CASSYSTGYEQYF. The CDR3, as DNA: TGTGCCAGCAGTTACTCGACAGGCTACGAGCAGTACTTC.

The chain uses TRBV2 and TRBJ2-1; TRBD2 agrees at 7 bases. Germline-derived CDR1 and CDR2 are SNHLY and FYNNEI. The CDR3 loop spans 15 amino acids. J lost 10 bases, V lost 6 bases, and 15 bases had no gene match. The chain's CDR3 is CASSPNRLGGSEQFF. The DNA for the CDR3 is TGTGCCAGCAGCCCTAACCGACTGGGGGGGTCGGAGCAGTTCTTC.

This chain joins TRBV28 and TRBJ2-7; TRBD2 agrees at 8 bases. Per the germline V gene, CDR1 is MDHEN and CDR2 is SYDVKM. The CDR3 sequence is 14 residues long. V shed 7 bases and J 2 bases; nucleotides not matched to a gene: 7. The CDR3 DNA sequence: TGTGCCAGCAAAACCGGGACTAGGGCCTACGAGCAGTACTTC. It codes for CASKTGTRAYEQYF.